The T cell receptor (beta chain) under discussion was sequenced for a study of blood T cell repertoires in COVID-19. V gave up 2 bases and J gave up 8 bases, with 10 bases separating them. Germline values: CDR1 SGHRS, CDR2 YFSETQ. The CDR3 loop spans 13 amino acids. Some clones are missing from TCRdb's copy, which holds only in-frame ones; the method was immunoSEQ multiplex PCR. The sample gives about 67,000 clones, approximately 87% of which show up once; 1% to 1.5% is in the top ten. This sequence joins TRBV5-1 and TRBJ1-4; D might be TRBD1 (6 bases). This TCR came from a woman aged 55-70 years with acute or convalescent COVID-19. Sequencing was carried out using peripheral blood. The CDR3 region is CASSLTGREKLFF. The CDR3, as DNA: TGCGCCAGCAGCTTAACAGGGCGGGAAAAACTGTTTTTT.